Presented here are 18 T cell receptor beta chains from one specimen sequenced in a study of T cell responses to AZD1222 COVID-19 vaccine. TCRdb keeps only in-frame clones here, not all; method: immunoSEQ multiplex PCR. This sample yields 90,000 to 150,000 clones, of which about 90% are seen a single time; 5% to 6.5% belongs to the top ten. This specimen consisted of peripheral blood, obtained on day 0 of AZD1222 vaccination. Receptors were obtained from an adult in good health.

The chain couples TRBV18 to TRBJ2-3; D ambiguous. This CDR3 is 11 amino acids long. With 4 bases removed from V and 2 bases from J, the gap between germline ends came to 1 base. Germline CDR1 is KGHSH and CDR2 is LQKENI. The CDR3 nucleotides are TGTGCCAGCTCACTCACAGATACGCAGTATTTT. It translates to CASSLTDTQYF. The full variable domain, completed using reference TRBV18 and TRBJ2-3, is NAGVMQNPRHLVRRRGQEARLRCSPMKGHSHVYWYRQLPEEGLKFMVYLQKENIIDESGMPKERFSAEFPKEGPSILRIQQVVRGDSAAYFCASSLTDTQYFGPGTRLTVL.

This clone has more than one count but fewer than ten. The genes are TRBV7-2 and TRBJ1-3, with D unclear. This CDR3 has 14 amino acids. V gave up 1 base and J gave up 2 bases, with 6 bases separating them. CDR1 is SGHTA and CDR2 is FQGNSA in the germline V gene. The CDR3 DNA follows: TGTGCCAGCAGCTTAGTAGGGCCTGGAAACACCATATATTTT. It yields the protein CASSLVGPGNTIYF.

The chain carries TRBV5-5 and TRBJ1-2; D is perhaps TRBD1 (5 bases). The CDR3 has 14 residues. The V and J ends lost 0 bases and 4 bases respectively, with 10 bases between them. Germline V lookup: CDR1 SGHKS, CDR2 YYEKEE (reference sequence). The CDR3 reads CASSLAKRGYGYTF. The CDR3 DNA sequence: TGTGCCAGCAGCTTGGCCAAAAGGGGCTATGGCTACACCTTC.

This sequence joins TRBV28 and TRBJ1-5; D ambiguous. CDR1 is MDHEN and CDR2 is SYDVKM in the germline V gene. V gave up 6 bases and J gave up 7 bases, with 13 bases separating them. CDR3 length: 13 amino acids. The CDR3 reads CASSPPFSQPQHF. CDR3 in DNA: TGTGCCAGCAGCCCACCCTTTTCGCAGCCCCAGCATTTT.

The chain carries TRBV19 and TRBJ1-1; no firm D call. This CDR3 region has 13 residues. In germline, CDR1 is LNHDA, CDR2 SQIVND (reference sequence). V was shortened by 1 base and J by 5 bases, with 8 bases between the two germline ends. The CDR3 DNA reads TGTGCCAGTAGTATAGCAAGTGGGACTGAAGCTTTCTTT. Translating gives CASSIASGTEAFF.

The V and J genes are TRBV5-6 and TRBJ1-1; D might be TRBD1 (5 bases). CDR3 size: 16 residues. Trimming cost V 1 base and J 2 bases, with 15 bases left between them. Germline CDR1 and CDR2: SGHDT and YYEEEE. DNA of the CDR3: TGTGCCAGCAGCTTGCGTGTTCAGGGACCCAACACTGAAGCTTTCTTT. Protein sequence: CASSLRVQGPNTEAFF.

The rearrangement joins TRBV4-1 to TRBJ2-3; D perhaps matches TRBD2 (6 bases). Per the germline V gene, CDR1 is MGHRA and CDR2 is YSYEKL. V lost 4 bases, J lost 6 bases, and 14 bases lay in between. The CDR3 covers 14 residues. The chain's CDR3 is CASSLLGGGDTQYF. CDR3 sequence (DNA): TGCGCCAGCAGCCTTCTGGGAGGAGGGGATACGCAGTATTTT.

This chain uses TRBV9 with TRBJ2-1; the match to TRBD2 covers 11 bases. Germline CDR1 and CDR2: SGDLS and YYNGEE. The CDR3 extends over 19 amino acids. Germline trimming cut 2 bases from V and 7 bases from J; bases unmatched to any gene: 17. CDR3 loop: CASSVGGISGRVDRNEQFF. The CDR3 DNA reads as TGTGCCAGCAGCGTGGGAGGGATTAGCGGGAGGGTAGATAGGAATGAGCAGTTCTTC. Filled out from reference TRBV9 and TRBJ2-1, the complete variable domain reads DSGVTQTPKHLITATGQRVTLRCSPRSGDLSVYWYQQSLDQGLQFLIQYYNGEERAKGNILERFSAQQFPDLHSELNLSSLELGDSALYFCASSVGGISGRVDRNEQFFGPGTRLTVL.

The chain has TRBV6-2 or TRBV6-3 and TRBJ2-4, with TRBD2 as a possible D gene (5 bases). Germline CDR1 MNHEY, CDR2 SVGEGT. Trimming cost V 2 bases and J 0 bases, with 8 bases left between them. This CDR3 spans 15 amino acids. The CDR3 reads CASSYGGLAKNIQYF. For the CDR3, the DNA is TGTGCCAGCAGTTACGGTGGACTAGCCAAAAACATTCAGTACTTC.

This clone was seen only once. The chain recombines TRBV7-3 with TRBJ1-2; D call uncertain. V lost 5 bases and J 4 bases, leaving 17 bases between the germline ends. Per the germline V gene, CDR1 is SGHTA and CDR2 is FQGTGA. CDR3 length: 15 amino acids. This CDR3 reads CASSQSKEGGYGYTF. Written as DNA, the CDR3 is TGTGCCAGCAGCCAATCGAAAGAGGGTGGCTATGGCTACACCTTC.

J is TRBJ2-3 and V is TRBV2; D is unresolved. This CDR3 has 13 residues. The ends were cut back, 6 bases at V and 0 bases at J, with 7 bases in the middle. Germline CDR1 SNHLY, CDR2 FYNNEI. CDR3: CASRGASTDTQYF. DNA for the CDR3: TGTGCCAGCAGGGGCGCTAGCACAGATACGCAGTATTTT.

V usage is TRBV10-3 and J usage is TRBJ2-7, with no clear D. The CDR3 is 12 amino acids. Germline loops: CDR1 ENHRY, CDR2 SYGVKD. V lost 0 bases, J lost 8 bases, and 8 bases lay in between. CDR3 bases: TGTGCCATCAGTGAGTCGGTGAAAAAGCAGTACTTC. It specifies CAISESVKKQYF.

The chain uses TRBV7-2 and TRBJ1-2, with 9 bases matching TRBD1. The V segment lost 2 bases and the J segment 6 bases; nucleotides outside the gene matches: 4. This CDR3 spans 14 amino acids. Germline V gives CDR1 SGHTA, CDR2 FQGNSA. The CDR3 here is CASSLTTGGNGYTF. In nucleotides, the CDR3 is TGTGCCAGCAGCTTAACGACAGGGGGAAATGGCTACACCTTC. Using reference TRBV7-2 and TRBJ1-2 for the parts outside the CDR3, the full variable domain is GAGVSQSPSNKVTEKGKDVELRCDPISGHTALYWYRQSLGQGLEFLIYFQGNSAPDKSGLPSDRFSAERTGGSVSTLTIQRTQQEDSAVYLCASSLTTGGNGYTFGSGTRLTVV.

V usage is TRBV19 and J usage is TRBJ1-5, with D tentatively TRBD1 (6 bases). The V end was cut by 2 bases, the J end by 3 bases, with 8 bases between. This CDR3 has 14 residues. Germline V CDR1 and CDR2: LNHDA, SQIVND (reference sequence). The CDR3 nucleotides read TGTGCCAGTAGTATATCAGGGGTCAATCAGCCCCAGCATTTT. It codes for CASSISGVNQPQHF.

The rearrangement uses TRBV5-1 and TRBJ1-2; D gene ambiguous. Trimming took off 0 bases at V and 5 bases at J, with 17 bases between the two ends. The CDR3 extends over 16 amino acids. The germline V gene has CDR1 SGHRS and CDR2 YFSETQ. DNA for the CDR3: TGCGCCAGCAGCTTGGAACGGGTTCAAACTTTTTATGGCTACACCTTC. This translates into CASSLERVQTFYGYTF. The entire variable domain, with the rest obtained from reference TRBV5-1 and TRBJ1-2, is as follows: KAGVTQTPRYLIKTRGQQVTLSCSPISGHRSVSWYQQTPGQGLQFLFEYFSETQRNKGNFPGRFSGRQFSNSRSEMNVSTLELGDSALYLCASSLERVQTFYGYTFGSGTRLTVV.

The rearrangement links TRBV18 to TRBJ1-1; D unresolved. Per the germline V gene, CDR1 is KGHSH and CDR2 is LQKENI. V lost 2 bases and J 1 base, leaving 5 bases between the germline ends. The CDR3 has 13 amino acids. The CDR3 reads CASSPGTNTEAFF. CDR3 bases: TGTGCCAGCTCACCAGGCACGAACACTGAAGCTTTCTTT. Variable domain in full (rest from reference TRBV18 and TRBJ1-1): NAGVMQNPRHLVRRRGQEARLRCSPMKGHSHVYWYRQLPEEGLKFMVYLQKENIIDESGMPKERFSAEFPKEGPSILRIQQVVRGDSAAYFCASSPGTNTEAFFGQGTRLTVV.

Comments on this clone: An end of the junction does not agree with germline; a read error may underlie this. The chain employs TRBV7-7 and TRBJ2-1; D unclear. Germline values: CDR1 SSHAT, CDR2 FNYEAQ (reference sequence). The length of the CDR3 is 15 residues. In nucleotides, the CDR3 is TGTGCTAGCAGCTTAGCCGCGAACTCCTACAATGAGCAGTTCTTC. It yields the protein CASSLAANSYNEQFF.

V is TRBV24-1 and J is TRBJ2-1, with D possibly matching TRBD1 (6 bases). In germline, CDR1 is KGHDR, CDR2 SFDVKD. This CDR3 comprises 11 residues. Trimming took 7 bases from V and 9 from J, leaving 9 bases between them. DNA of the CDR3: TGTGCCACCAGAGAAGGGGGTGAGCAGTTCTTC. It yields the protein CATREGGEQFF.